This TCR beta chain was identified in a study of immune heterogeneity within non-small cell lung tumors. Overall study: Squamous cell carcinomas accounted for 4 of the tumors, non-squamous carcinomas for roughly 11, and 1 was not otherwise specified.

At 550 to 700 ng per sample, bulk tumor genomic DNA provided the template. From each primary tumor, several far-apart biopsies were obtained during surgery. Those enrolled were patients newly diagnosed with untreated non-small cell lung cancer and undergoing curative surgery. Newly diagnosed patients with non-small cell lung cancer who were having surgery with curative intent served as donors. Notes on the study in general: Locally, T-cell clonality showed a moderate but significant correlation with tumor mutational burden measured at the same site (R about 0.31).

Multiplex PCR employing 32 V and 13 J primers generated amplicons of the TCR beta CDR3. TCRdb recomputed calls from the multiplex PCR reads with MiXCR, one row per CDR3 protein. The table lists 5,000 to 6,000 distinct CDR3 sequences, about 21% of them singletons. This clonotype is judged medium-sized. Its target is not known. The J segment lost 6 bases and the V segment lost 5 bases, leaving 13 bases of the junction unmatched. The CDR3 runs to 17 residues. Germline V gene lookup returns CDR1 GTSNPN and CDR2 SVGIG (reference sequence). Specimen: lung tumor tissue. This chain links TRBV30 with TRBJ1-6; 10 bases are shared with TRBD1. The receptor was isolated from an older woman with non-small cell lung cancer. CDR3 nucleotides: TGTGCCTGGGTAGAGACAGGGGGCCCAAGGACTAATTCACCCCTCCACTTT. Its protein is CAWVETGGPRTNSPLHF.